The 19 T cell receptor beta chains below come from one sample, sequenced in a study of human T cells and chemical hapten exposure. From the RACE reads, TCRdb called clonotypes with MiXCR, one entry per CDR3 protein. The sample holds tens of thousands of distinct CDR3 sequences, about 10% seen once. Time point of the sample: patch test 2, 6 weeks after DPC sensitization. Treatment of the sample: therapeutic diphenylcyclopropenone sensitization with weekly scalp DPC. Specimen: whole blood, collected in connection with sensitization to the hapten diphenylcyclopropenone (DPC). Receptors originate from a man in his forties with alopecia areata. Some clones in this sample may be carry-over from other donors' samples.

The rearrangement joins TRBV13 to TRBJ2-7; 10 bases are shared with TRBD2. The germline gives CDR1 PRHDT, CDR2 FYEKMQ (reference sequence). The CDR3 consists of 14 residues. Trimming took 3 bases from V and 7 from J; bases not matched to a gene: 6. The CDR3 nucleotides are TGTGCCAGCAGCTTGGCTAGCGGGAGCGTAGAGCAGTACGTC. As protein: CASSLASGSVEQYV.

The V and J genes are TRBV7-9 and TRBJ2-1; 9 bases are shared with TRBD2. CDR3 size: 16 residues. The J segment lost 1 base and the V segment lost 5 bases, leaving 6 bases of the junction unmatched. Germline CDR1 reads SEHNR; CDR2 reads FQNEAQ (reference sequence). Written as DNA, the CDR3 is TGTGCCAGCAGCCCAAGACTAGCGGTATCCTACAATGAGCAGTTCTTC. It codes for CASSPRLAVSYNEQFF.

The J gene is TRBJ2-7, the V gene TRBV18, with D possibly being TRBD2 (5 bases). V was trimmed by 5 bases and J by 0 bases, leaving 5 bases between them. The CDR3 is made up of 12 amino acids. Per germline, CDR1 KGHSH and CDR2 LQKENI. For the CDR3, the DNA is TGTGCCAGCTCAGGGAGCTCCTACGAGCAGTACGTC. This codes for CASSGSSYEQYV.

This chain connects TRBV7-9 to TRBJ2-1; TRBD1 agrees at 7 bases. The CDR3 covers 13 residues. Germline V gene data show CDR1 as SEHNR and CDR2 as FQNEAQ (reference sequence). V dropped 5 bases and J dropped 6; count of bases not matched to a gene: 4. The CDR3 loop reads CASSVTGRNEQFF. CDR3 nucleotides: TGTGCCAGCAGCGTGACAGGGCGCAATGAGCAGTTCTTC.

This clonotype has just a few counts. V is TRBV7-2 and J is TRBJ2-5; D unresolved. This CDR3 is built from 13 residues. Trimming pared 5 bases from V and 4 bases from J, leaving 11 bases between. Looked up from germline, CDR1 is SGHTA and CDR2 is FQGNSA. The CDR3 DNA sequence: TGTGCCAGCAGCCTGATCAACGGAGAGACCCAGTACTTC. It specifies CASSLINGETQYF.

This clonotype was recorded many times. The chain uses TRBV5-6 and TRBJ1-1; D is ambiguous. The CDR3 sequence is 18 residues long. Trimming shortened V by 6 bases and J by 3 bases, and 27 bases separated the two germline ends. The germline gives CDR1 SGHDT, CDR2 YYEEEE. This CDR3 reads CASTGGRFSNGFDTEAFF. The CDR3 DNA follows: TGTGCCAGCACCGGAGGGAGATTTTCTAACGGGTTCGACACTGAAGCTTTCTTT. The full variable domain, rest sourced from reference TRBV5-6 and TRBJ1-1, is DAGVTQSPTHLIKTRGQQVTLRCSPKSGHDTVSWYQQALGQGPQFIFQYYEEEERQRGNFPDRFSGHQFPNYSSELNVNALLLGDSALYLCASTGGRFSNGFDTEAFFGQGTRLTVV.

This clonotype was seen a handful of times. CDR3: CASSQEGGIGELFF. The DNA of the CDR3 is TGCGCCAGCAGCCAAGAAGGGGGAATCGGGGAGCTGTTTTTT. The J gene is TRBJ2-2, the V gene TRBV4-3, with D possibly being TRBD1 (6 bases). Per germline, CDR1 LGHNA and CDR2 YSLEER. The ends were cut back, 0 bases at V and 7 bases at J, with 9 bases in the middle. The CDR3 loop spans 14 amino acids.

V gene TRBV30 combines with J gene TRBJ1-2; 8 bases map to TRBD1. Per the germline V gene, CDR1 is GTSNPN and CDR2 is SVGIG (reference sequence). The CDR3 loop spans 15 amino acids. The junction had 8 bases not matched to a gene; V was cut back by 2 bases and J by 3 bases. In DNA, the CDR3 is TGTGCCTGGAGTCCCTTGGACAGGGATCACTATGGCTACACCTTC. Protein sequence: CAWSPLDRDHYGYTF.

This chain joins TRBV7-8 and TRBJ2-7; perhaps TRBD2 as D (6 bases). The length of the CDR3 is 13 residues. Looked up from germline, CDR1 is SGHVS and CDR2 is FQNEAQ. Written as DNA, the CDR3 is TGTGACAGCAGCTTAGCGGTCAGGGAGGAGCAGTACGTC. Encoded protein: CDSSLAVREEQYV.

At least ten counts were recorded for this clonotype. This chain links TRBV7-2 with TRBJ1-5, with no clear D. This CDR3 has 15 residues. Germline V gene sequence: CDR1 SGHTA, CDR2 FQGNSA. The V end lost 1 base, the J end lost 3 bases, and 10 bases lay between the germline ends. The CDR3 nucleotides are TGTGCCAGCAGCTTAGGGCTAGGGTTCAATCAGCCCCAGCATTTT. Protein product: CASSLGLGFNQPQHF.

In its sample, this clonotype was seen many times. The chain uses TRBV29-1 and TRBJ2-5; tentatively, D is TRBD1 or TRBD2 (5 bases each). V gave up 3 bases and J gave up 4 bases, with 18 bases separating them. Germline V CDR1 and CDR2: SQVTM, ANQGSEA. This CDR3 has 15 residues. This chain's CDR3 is CSVDGGSSGRETQYF. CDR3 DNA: TGCAGCGTTGATGGGGGTTCGTCAGGGAGAGAGACCCAGTACTTC.

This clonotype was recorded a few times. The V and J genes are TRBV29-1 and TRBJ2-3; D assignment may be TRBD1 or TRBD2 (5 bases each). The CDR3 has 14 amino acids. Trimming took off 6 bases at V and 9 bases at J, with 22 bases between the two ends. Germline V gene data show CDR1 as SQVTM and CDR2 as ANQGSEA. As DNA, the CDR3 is TGCAGCGTCCTCACCACCGGGGCGCATACCACGCAGTATTTT. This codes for CSVLTTGAHTTQYF.

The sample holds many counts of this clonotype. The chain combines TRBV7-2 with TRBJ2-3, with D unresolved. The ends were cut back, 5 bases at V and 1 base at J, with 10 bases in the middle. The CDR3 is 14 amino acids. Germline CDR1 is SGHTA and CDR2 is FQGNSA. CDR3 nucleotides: TGTGCCAGCAGCCCCCAGCGCGGCACAGATACGCAGTATTTT. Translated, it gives CASSPQRGTDTQYF.

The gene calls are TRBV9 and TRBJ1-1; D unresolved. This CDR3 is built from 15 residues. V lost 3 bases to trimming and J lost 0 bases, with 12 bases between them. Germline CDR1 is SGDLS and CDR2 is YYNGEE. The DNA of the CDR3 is TGTGCCAGCAGCGCCCCAGCGGGCTTGAACACTGAAGCTTTCTTT. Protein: CASSAPAGLNTEAFF.

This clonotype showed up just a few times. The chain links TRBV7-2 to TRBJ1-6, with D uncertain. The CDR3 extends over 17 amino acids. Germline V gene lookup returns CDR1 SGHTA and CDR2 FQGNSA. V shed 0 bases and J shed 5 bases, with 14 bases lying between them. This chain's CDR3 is CASSLAAWAVNNSPLHF. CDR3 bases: TGTGCCAGCAGCTTAGCAGCCTGGGCAGTGAATAATTCACCCCTCCACTTT.

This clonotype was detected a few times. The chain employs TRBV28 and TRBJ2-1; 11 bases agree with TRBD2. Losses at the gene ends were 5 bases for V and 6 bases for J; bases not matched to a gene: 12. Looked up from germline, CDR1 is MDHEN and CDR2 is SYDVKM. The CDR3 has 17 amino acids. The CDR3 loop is CASSGTSGGSISNEQFF. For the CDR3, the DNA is TGTGCCAGCAGTGGGACTAGCGGAGGATCCATCAGCAATGAGCAGTTCTTC.

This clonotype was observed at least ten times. The CDR3 here is CASSASARAPGGADTQYF. The CDR3 DNA sequence: TGTGCCAGCAGTGCGTCGGCCCGTGCTCCTGGGGGGGCAGATACGCAGTATTTT. This sequence joins TRBV6-1 and TRBJ2-3, with TRBD2 identical over 7 bases. The CDR3 has 18 amino acids. Germline V gene data show CDR1 as MNHNS and CDR2 as SASEGT. V was pared by 4 bases and J by 4 bases, with 17 bases of the junction left unmatched.

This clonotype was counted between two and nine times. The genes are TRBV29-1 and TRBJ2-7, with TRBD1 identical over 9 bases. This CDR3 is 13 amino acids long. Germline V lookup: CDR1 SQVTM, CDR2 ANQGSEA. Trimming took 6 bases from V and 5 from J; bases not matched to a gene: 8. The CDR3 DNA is TGCAGCGTGGTAGGGACAGGGTCGGACGAGCAGTACTTC. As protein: CSVVGTGSDEQYF.

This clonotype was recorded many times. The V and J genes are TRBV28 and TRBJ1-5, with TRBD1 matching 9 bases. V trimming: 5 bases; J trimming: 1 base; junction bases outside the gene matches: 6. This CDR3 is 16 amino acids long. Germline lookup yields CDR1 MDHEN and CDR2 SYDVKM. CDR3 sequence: CASSPLDRGSNQPQHF. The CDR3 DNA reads TGTGCCAGCAGTCCATTGGACAGGGGAAGCAATCAGCCCCAGCATTTT.